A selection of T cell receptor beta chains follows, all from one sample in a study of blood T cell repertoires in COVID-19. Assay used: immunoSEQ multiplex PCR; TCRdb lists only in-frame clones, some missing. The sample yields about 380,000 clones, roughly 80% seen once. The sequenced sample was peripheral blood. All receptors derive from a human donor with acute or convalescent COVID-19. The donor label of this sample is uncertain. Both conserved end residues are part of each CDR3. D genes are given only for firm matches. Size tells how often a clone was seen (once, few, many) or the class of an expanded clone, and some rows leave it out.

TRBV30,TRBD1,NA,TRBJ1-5,TGTGCCTGGTCAAGGAGGACAGGGTCTGGAAATCAGCCCCAGCATTTT,CAWSRRTGSGNQPQHF
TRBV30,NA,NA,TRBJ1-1,TGTGCCTGGAGTGAACAGTCGGGGGGAACGGCTTTCTTT,CAWSEQSGGTAFF
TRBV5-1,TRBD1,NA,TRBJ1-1,TGCGCCAGCAGCCAGGACAACAGGGGCACTGAAGCTTTCTTT,CASSQDNRGTEAFF
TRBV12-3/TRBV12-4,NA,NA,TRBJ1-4,TGTGCCAGCAGGCAGAATGAAAAACTGTTTTTT,CASRQNEKLFF
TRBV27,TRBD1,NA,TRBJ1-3,TGTGCCAGCCGGAAAGACAGGGCTTCTGGAAACACCATATATTTT,CASRKDRASGNTIYF
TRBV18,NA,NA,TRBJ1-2,TGTGCCAGCTCACAAGGGGTGCGCTACACCTTC,CASSQGVRYTF
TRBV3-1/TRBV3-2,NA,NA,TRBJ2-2,TGTGCCAGCAGGCAAGGATTAGCGGCTATTGAGAACACCGGGGAGCTGTTTTTT,CASRQGLAAIENTGELFF
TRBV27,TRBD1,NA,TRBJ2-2,TGTGCCAGCAGTCCGCAACCGACAGGGGATCTCCGGGAGCTGTTTTTT,CASSPQPTGDLRELFF
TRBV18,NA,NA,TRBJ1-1,TGTGCCAGCTCAGGGAGGACTGAAGCTTTCTTT,CASSGRTEAFF
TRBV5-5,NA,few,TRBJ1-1,TGTGCCAGCAGCTTACCCTCCACAGAGGGCACTGAAGCTTTCTTT,CASSLPSTEGTEAFF
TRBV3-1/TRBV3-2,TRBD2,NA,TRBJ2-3,TGTGCCAGCAGCCTTTTCGGGGGGGCCAAGACGCAGTATTTT,CASSLFGGAKTQYF
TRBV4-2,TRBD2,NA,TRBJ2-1,TGTGCCAGCAGCCTCAAAGCGGGGGGTTCCACCTACAATGAGCAGTTCTTC,CASSLKAGGSTYNEQFF
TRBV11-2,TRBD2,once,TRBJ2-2,TGTGCCAGCAGCTCAGGACTAGCAAGGGAAACCGGGGAGCTGTTTTTT,CASSSGLARETGELFF
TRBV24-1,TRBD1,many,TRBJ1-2,TGTGCCACCAGTGAAGGGACAGGCCGGGGAAGAGGCTACACCTTC,CATSEGTGRGRGYTF
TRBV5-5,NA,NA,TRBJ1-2,TGTGCCAGCAGCTTGGCCGACAGGCGATCTAACTATGGCTACACCTTC,CASSLADRRSNYGYTF
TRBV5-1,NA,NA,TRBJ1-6,TGCGCCAGCAGCCGCCAGGTTAGGTCACCCCTCCACTTT,CASSRQVRSPLHF
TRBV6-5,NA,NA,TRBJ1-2,TGTGCCAGCAGGGACAGTCTCTATGGCTACACCTTC,CASRDSLYGYTF
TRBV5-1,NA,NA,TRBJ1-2,TGCGCCAGCAGCTTGGGGGGGACATCTAACTATGGCTACACCTTC,CASSLGGTSNYGYTF
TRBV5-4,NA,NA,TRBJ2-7,TGTGCCAGCAGCTCAAAGACTGGTAACTACGAGCAGTACTTC,CASSSKTGNYEQYF
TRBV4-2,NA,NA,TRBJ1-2,TGTGCCAGCAGCCAAGATCCAGGGTACTATGGCTACACCTTC,CASSQDPGYYGYTF
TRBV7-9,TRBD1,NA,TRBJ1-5,TGTGCCAGCAGCAAAGGGACAGGCGACTTTCGCAATCAGCCCCAGCATTTT,CASSKGTGDFRNQPQHF
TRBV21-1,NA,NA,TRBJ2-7,TGTGCCAGCACCTCCCTTCCCGAAGGGGGGGCCCTTAGCTCCTACGAGCAGTACTTC,CASTSLPEGGALSSYEQYF
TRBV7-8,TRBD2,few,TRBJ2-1,TGTGCCAGCAGCTATAGCGGGGGGGCCCATGAGCAGTTCTTC,CASSYSGGAHEQFF
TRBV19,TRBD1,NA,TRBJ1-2,TGTGCCAGTAGTAGTCCCGGGACAGGGGATGGCTACACCTTC,CASSSPGTGDGYTF
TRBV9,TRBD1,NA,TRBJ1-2,TGTGCCAGCAGCGTAGTTACAGGGGGCAGCGGGGGCTACACCTTC,CASSVVTGGSGGYTF
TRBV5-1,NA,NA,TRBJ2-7,TGCGCCAGCACCCTTTGGGCTGGGAGCTCCTACGAGCAGTACTTC,CASTLWAGSSYEQYF
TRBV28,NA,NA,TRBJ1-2,TGTGCCAGCAGTTTAGGGGGCGTAAACTATGGCTACACCTTC,CASSLGGVNYGYTF
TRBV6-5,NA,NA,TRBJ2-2,TGTGCCAGCAGTTACGAGGGGGACGGGGAGCTGTTTTTT,CASSYEGDGELFF
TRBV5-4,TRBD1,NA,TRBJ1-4,TGTGCCAGCAGCCCGGGACAGGGGGCAGTTAAACTGTTTTTT,CASSPGQGAVKLFF
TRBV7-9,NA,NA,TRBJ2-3,TGTGCCAGCAGCTTAGGTCGGACAGATACGCAGTATTTT,CASSLGRTDTQYF
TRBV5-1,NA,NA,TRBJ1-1,TGCGCCAGCAGGAACGGACAAGTGAACACTGAAGCTTTCTTT,CASRNGQVNTEAFF
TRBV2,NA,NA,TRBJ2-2,TGTGCCAGCAGTGAACTAGCGAGGAACACCGGGGAGCTGTTTTTT,CASSELARNTGELFF
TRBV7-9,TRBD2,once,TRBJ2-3,TGTGCCAGCAGCTTCGGCGGGGGGAGGGCAGATACGCAGTATTTT,CASSFGGGRADTQYF
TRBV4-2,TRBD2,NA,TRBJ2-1,TGTGCCAGCAGCCGACTAGCAGAGAGCTCCTACAATGAGCAGTTCTTC,CASSRLAESSYNEQFF
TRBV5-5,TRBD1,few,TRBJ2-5,TGTGCCAGCAGCTTGGCCTTAACCGGGACAGGGGAACAAGAGACCCAGTACTTC,CASSLALTGTGEQETQYF
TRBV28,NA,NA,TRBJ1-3,TGTGCCAGCAAATTGAGCTCTGGAAACACCATATATTTT,CASKLSSGNTIYF
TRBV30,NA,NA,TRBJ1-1,TGTGCCTGGACCGTGACGGAGGGCACTGAAGCTTTCTTT,CAWTVTEGTEAFF
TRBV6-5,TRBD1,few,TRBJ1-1,TGTGCCAGCGGGACAGGGTTCACTGAAGCTTTCTTT,CASGTGFTEAFF
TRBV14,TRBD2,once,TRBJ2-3,TGTGCCAGCAGCCAAGATATCAGTGTCGGACTAGCGGGAGTAGCCGATACGCAGTATTTT,CASSQDISVGLAGVADTQYF
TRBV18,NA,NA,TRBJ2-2,TGTGCCAGCACCGGGACTGCGAACACCGGGGAGCTGTTTTTT,CASTGTANTGELFF
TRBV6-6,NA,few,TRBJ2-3,TGTGCCAGCAGTTACTTGCGGCCCCCCGGCGATACGCAGTATTTT,CASSYLRPPGDTQYF
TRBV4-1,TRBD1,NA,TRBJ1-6,TGCGCCAGCAGCCTAACCTTACAGGGGGGAAATTCACCCCTCCACTTT,CASSLTLQGGNSPLHF
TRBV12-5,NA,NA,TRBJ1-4,TGTGCTAGTGGTCCCCCGAGGGTATCGGATCATGAAAAACTGTTTTTT,CASGPPRVSDHEKLFF
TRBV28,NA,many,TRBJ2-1,TGTGCCAGCAGCCCTGGACTCTCCTACAATGAGCAGTTCTTC,CASSPGLSYNEQFF
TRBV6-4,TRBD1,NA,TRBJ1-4,TGTGCCAGCAGTGTTCCCCGGGACAGAGATGAAAAACTGTTTTTT,CASSVPRDRDEKLFF
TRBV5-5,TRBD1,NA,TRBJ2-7,TGTGCCAGCAGCGCCCCGAGACAGGGTCCCCACGAGCAGTACTTC,CASSAPRQGPHEQYF
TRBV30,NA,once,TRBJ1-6,TGTGCCTGGAGTGGGGGAGGTTACTCACCCCTCCACTTT,CAWSGGGYSPLHF
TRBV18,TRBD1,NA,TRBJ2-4,TGTGCCAGCTCACCGCAGACAGGGACGAACATTCAGTACTTC,CASSPQTGTNIQYF
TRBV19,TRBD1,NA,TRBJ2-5,TGTGCCAGTAGTATAGTGGGACAGACCCAAGAGACCCAGTACTTC,CASSIVGQTQETQYF
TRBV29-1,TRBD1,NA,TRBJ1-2,TGCAGCGCCCGACCCGGACAGGCTAACTATGGCTACACCTTC,CSARPGQANYGYTF
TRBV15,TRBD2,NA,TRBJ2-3,TGTGCCACCAGCAGAGAAGCGGGGGGGCTCGATACGCAGTATTTT,CATSREAGGLDTQYF
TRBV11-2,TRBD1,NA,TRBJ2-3,TGTGCCAGCAGCCGGGACAGTCAAACTAGCACAGATACGCAGTATTTT,CASSRDSQTSTDTQYF
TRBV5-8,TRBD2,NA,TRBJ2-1,TGTGCCAGCAGCTCCCACTGGACTAGCGAGTACAATGAGCAGTTCTTC,CASSSHWTSEYNEQFF
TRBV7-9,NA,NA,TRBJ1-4,TGTGCCAGCAGCCTTCCCACGGGGAATGAAAAACTGTTTTTT,CASSLPTGNEKLFF
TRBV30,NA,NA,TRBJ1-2,TGTGCCTGGAGTCTAGGGAGAAGCTATGGCTACACCTTC,CAWSLGRSYGYTF
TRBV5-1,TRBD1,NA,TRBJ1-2,TGCGCCAGCAGCTTAGAGAACATGTGGGACAGGGCCTATGGCTACACCTTC,CASSLENMWDRAYGYTF
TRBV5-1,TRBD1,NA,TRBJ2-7,TGCGCCAGCAGCAGACAGGGCGTCGAGCAGTACTTC,CASSRQGVEQYF
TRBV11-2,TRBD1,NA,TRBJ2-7,TGTGCCAGCAGCCCCAGGGGGCCTACTCTTGCCCACGAGCAGTACTTC,CASSPRGPTLAHEQYF